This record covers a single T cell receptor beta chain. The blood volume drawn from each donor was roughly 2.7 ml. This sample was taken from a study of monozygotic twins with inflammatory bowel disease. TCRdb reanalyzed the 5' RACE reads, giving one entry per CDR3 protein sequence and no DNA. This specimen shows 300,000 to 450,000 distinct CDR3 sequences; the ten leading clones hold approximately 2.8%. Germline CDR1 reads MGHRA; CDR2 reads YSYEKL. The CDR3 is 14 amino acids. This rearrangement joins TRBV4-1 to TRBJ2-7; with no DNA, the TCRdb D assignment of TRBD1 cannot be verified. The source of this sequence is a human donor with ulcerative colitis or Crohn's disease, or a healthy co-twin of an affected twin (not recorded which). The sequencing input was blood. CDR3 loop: CASSHPRGAAEQFF.